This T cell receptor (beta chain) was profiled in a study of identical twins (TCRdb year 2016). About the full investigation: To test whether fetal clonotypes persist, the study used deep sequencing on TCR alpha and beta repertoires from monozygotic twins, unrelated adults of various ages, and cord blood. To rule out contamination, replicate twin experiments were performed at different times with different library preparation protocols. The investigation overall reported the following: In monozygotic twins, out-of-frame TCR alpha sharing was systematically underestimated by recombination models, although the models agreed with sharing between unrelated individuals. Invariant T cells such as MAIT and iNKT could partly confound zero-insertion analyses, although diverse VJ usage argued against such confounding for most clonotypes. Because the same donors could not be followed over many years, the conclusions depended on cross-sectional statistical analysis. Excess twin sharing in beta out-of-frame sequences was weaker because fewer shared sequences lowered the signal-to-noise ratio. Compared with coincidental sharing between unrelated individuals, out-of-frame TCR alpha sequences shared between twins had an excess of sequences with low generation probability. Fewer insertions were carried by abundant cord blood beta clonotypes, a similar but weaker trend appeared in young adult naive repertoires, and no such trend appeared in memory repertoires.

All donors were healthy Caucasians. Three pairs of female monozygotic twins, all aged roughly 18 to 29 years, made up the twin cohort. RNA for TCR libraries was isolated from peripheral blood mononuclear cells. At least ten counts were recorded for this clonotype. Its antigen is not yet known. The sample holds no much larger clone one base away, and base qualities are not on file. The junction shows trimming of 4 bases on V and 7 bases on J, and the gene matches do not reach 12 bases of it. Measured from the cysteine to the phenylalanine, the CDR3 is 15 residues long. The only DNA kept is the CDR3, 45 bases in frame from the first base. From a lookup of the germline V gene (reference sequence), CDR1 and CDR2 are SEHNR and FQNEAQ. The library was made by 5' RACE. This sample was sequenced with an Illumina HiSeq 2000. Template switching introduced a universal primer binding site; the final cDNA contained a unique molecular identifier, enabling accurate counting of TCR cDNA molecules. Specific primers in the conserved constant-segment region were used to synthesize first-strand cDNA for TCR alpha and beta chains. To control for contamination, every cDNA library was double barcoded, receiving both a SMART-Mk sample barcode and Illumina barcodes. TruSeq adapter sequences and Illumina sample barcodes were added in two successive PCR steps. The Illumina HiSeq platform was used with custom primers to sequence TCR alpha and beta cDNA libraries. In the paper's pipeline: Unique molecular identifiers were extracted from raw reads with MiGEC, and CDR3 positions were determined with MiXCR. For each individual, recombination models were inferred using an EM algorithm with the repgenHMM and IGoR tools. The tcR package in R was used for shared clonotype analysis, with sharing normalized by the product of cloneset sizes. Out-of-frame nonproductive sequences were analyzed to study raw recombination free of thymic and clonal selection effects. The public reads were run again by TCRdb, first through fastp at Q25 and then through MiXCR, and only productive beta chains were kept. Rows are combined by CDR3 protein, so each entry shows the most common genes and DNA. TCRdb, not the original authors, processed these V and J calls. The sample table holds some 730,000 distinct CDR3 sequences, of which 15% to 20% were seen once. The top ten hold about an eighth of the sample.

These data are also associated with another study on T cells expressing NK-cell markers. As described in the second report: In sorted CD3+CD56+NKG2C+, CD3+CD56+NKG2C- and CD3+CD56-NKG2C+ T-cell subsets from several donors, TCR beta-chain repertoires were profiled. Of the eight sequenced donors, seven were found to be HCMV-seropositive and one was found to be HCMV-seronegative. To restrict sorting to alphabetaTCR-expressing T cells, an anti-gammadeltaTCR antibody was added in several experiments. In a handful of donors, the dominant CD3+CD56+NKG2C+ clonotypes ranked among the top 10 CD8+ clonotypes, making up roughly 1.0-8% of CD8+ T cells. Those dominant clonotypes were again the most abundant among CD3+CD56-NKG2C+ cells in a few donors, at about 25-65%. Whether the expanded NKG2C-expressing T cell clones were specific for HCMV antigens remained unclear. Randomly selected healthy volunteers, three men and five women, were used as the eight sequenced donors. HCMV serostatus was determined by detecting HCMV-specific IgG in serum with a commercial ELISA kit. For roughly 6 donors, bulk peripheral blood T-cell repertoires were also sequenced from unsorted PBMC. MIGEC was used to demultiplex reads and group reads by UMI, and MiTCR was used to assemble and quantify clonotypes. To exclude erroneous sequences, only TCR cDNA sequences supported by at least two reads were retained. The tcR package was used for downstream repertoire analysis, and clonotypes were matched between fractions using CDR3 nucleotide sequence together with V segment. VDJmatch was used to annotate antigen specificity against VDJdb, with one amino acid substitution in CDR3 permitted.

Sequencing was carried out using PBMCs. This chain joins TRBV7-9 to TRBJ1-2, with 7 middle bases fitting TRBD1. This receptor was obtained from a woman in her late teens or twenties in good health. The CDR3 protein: CASSSQPTGRRGYTF. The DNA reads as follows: TGTGCCAGCAGCTCCCAGCCGACAGGGCGACGTGGCTACACCTTC. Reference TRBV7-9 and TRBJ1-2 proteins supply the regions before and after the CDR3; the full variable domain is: DTGVSQNPRHKITKRGQNVTFRCDPISEHNRLYWYRQTLGQGPEFLTYFQNEAQLEKSRLLSDRFSAERPKGSFSTLEIQRTEQGDSAMYLCASSSQPTGRRGYTFGSGTRLTVV.